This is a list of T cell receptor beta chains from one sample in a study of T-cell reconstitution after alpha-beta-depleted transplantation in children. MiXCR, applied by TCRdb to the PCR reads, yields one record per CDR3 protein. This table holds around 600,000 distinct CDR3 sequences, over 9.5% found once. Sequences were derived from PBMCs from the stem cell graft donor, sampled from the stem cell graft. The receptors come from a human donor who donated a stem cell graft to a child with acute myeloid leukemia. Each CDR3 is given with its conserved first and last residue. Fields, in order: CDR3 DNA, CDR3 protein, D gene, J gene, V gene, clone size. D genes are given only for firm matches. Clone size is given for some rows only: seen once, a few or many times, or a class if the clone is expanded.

TGTGCCAGCAGACAGCGGATGGCCTACGAGCAGTACTTC	CASRQRMAYEQYF	NA	TRBJ2-7	TRBV28	many
TGTGCCAGCAGCCCCGAGTTGGGGGGTGGGCGTAACTATGGCTACACCTTC	CASSPELGGGRNYGYTF	NA	TRBJ1-2	TRBV4-2	NA
TGTGCCATCAGTGGTTCGAGGGGGCCGTCCGGGGACTACGAGCAGTACTTC	CAISGSRGPSGDYEQYF	TRBD1	TRBJ2-7	TRBV10-3	few
TGTGCCAGCTTGCCAGCAGGGAGTGGCAATCAGCCCCAGCATTTT	CASLPAGSGNQPQHF	NA	TRBJ1-5	TRBV7-9	few
TGCAGCGGGGACAGGGGGCTTCGCACTGAAGCTTTCTTT	CSGDRGLRTEAFF	TRBD1	TRBJ1-1	TRBV29-1	many
TGCAGTGCTCCTTCGGGAAGGGATCAGCCCCAGCATTTT	CSAPSGRDQPQHF	NA	TRBJ1-5	TRBV20-1	few
TGTGCCAGCAGCTTTATCCTCGACGGGGGACTCTCTGGAAACACCATATATTTT	CASSFILDGGLSGNTIYF	NA	TRBJ1-3	TRBV11-1	few
TGCGCCAGCAGCCAAGATTGGCGGGTAGCGGGACTTCAAGAGACCCAGTACTTC	CASSQDWRVAGLQETQYF	TRBD2	TRBJ2-5	TRBV4-3	many
TGCAGTGCCCACAGGGAAGAGAACACTGAAGCTTTCTTT	CSAHREENTEAFF	NA	TRBJ1-1	TRBV20-1	NA
TGTGCCAGCAGTATCGCAGGGGGCTATGGCTACACCTTC	CASSIAGGYGYTF	TRBD1	TRBJ1-2	TRBV12-3/TRBV12-4	once
TGTGCCAGCAGCTTACTGGCCAAGTACTCCTACGAGCAGTACTTC	CASSLLAKYSYEQYF	NA	TRBJ2-7	TRBV7-2	many
TGTGCCAGCAGTATGACAGCCGCGAACACCGGGGAGCTGTTTTTT	CASSMTAANTGELFF	NA	TRBJ2-2	TRBV12-3/TRBV12-4	NA
TGTGCCAGCAGTGGGACTCGCCACGAGACCCAGTACTTC	CASSGTRHETQYF	NA	TRBJ2-5	TRBV6-1	many
TGTGCCAGCAGTTTGGGTCCTAAGGTTGAGCAGTTCTTC	CASSLGPKVEQFF	NA	TRBJ2-1	TRBV27	NA
TGCGCCAGCAGCCAAGATGGGACCTATGGCTACACCTTC	CASSQDGTYGYTF	NA	TRBJ1-2	TRBV4-3	few
TGCGCCAGCAGTCAATCATGGACAGAGGGGCTTTATAGCAATCAGCCCCAGCATTTT	CASSQSWTEGLYSNQPQHF	NA	TRBJ1-5	TRBV23-1	NA
TGTGCCAGCAGCACCCAACAGGGGGCGGCCTACGAGCAGTACTTC	CASSTQQGAAYEQYF	TRBD1	TRBJ2-7	TRBV7-2	few
TGTGCCAGCAGCCAAGGACAGGGGAGGCAGTTCTTC	CASSQGQGRQFF	TRBD1	TRBJ2-1	TRBV3-1	NA
TGTGCCAGCAAACGGGAGCAGAAGCTGTTTTTT	CASKREQKLFF	NA	TRBJ2-2	TRBV6-5	few
TGTGCCAGCTCACCACCTGAAGGGCGGGCCGGGGAGCTGTTTTTT	CASSPPEGRAGELFF	NA	TRBJ2-2	TRBV18	many
TGTGCCTGGAGTGTACGGGGAACAGGGAAAGAGACCCAGTACTTC	CAWSVRGTGKETQYF	NA	TRBJ2-5	TRBV30	NA
TGTGCCAGCAGCTTAATAGGCCTAGCGGGAGGAGCTCGGGAGACCCAGTACTTC	CASSLIGLAGGARETQYF	TRBD2	TRBJ2-5	TRBV7-3	few
TGTGCCTGGAGTGGAGCTTCTAACTATGGCTACACCTTC	CAWSGASNYGYTF	NA	TRBJ1-2	TRBV30	NA
TGTGCCAGCTCATCGACAGGGAACACCGGGGAGCTGTTTTTT	CASSSTGNTGELFF	NA	TRBJ2-2	TRBV18	many
TGCGCCAGCAGCCAACTAGCGGGAGTGGATGAGCAGTTCTTC	CASSQLAGVDEQFF	TRBD2	TRBJ2-1	TRBV5-1	NA
TGTGCCAGCAGTCCCAGGGGGAGCGCGAACACCGGGGAGCTGTTTTTT	CASSPRGSANTGELFF	TRBD1	TRBJ2-2	TRBV6-1	many
TGTGCCAGCAAGTACTTCGGACATAGTATGTGG	CASKYFGHSMW	NA	TRBJ1-2	TRBV2	NA
TGTGCCAGCAGCTCGGATATGGGAGGGACAAGGTGGAATCAGCCCCAGCATTTT	CASSSDMGGTRWNQPQHF	NA	TRBJ1-5	TRBV11-2	few
TGCAGCGTTGACATATCAGGGCAAGAGACCCAGTACTTC	CSVDISGQETQYF	NA	TRBJ2-5	TRBV29-1	NA
TGTGCCACCAGCAGAGACGCGGGAGGGCAGAATACGCAGTATTTT	CATSRDAGGQNTQYF	TRBD2	TRBJ2-3	TRBV15	NA
TGTGCCAGCAGTGGAGCGGGAGGGTCGTACAATGAGCAGTTCTTC	CASSGAGGSYNEQFF	TRBD2	TRBJ2-1	TRBV25-1	many
TGCGCCAGCAGCAGCGGCGGGGACTACAATGAGCAGTTCTTC	CASSSGGDYNEQFF	NA	TRBJ2-1	TRBV5-1	NA
TGTGCCAGCAGCCCAACTAGGACACAAGAGACCCAGTACTTC	CASSPTRTQETQYF	NA	TRBJ2-5	TRBV7-9	many
TGCAGTGCCACCCGGGACTCCCGGTACGAGCAGTACTTC	CSATRDSRYEQYF	NA	TRBJ2-7	TRBV20-1	few
TGTGCCAGTAGAGACCTTAAACTAGCGGGTTCCTACGAGCAGTACTTC	CASRDLKLAGSYEQYF	TRBD2	TRBJ2-7	TRBV19	NA
TGTGCCAGCAGCTTAGTCTGGGAGGGCCGCGAGACCCAGTACTTC	CASSLVWEGRETQYF	TRBD2	TRBJ2-5	TRBV7-2	NA
TGTGCCAGCAGCCGAGGGACCTTTTCCACAGATACGCAGTATTTT	CASSRGTFSTDTQYF	NA	TRBJ2-3	TRBV7-2	NA
TGTGCCAGCAGCTTAGGGTCCCTGGGGGCGGGAGGGCCGAGGAATGAGCAGTTCTTC	CASSLGSLGAGGPRNEQFF	TRBD2	TRBJ2-1	TRBV11-2	NA
TGTGCCAGCAGCTATAGGGGGAGTCAGCCCCAGCATTTT	CASSYRGSQPQHF	NA	TRBJ1-5	TRBV7-2	NA
TGTGCCACCAGTGATTTGCCTAGCGGGATGAACACCGGGGAGCTGTTTTTT	CATSDLPSGMNTGELFF	TRBD2	TRBJ2-2	TRBV24-1	NA
TGTGCCTGGAGTTTCCCGTTCGGCACTGAAGCTTTCTTT	CAWSFPFGTEAFF	NA	TRBJ1-1	TRBV30	NA
TGCAGCGTTAGACAGCTCCAAGAGACCCAGTACTTC	CSVRQLQETQYF	NA	TRBJ2-5	TRBV29-1	NA
TGTGCCAGCAGCCAAGATTTTCCAGGGAGGATCGGCTACACCTTC	CASSQDFPGRIGYTF	NA	TRBJ1-2	TRBV14	few
TGCAGTGCTAGACCTTCCCAGCGAAAGGACGGGGAGCTGTTTTTT	CSARPSQRKDGELFF	NA	TRBJ2-2	TRBV20-1	many
TGTGCCAGCAGCTCTACGGGTAACATTCAGTACTTC	CASSSTGNIQYF	NA	TRBJ2-4	TRBV11-1	many